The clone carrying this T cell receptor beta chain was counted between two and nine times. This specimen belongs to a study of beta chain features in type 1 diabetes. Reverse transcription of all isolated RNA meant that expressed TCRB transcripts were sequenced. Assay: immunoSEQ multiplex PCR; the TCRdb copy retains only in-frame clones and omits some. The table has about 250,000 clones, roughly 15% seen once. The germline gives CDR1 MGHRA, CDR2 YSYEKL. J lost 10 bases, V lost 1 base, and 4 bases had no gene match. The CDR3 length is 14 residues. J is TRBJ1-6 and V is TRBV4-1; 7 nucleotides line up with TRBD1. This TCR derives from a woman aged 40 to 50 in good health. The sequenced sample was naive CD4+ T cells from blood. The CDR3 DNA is TGCGCCAGCAGCCAAGGTGACAGGGACTCACCCCTCCACTTT. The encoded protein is CASSQGDRDSPLHF.